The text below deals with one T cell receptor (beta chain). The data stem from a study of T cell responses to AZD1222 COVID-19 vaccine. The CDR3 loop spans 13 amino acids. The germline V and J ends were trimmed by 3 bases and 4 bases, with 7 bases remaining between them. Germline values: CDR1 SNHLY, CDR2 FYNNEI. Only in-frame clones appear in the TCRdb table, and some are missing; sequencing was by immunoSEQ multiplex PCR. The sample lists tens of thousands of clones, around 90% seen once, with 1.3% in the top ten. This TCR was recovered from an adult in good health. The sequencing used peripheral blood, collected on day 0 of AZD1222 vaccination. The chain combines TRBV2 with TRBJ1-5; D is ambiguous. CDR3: CASSDLRNQPQHF. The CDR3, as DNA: TGTGCCAGCAGTGATTTGAGGAATCAGCCCCAGCATTTT.